Below, 8 T cell receptor beta chains from the same sample are listed, as sequenced in a study of monozygotic twins with inflammatory bowel disease. TCRdb reworked the 5' RACE reads into one entry per CDR3 protein, no DNA. The table lists hundreds of thousands of distinct CDR3 sequences. Sequencing was carried out using blood. The receptor set was obtained from a human donor with ulcerative colitis or Crohn's disease, or a healthy co-twin of an affected twin (not recorded which).

V usage is TRBV5-1 and J usage is TRBJ2-1. CDR1 is SGHRS and CDR2 is YFSETQ in the germline V gene. There are 11 residues in the CDR3. The CDR3 sequence: CASNQFDEQFF.

The CDR3 sequence: CASSPPDGAKNIQYF. The chain links TRBV18 to TRBJ2-4. Germline V gene data show CDR1 as KGHSH and CDR2 as LQKENI. The CDR3 spans 15 residues.

J is TRBJ2-1 and V is TRBV5-1; TCRdb reports TRBD1, a call that lacks DNA to check it against. This CDR3 is 17 amino acids long. Germline CDR1 and CDR2: SGHRS and YFSETQ. The CDR3 protein is CASSSDGSGGRYNEQFF.

The gene calls are TRBV11-2 and TRBJ1-1. The CDR3 is 13 amino acids. Germline lookup yields CDR1 SGHAT and CDR2 FQNNGV. The CDR3: CASSSLLNTEAFF. Drawing the rest from reference TRBV11-2 and TRBJ1-1, the complete variable domain is EAGVAQSPRYKIIEKRQSVAFWCNPISGHATLYWYQQILGQGPKLLIQFQNNGVVDDSQLPKDRFSAERLKGVDSTLKIQPAKLEDSAVYLCASSSLLNTEAFFGQGTRLTVV.

The J gene is TRBJ2-2, the V gene TRBV10-3; TCRdb names TRBD1, which stays unverified in the absence of DNA. CDR3 length: 14 amino acids. Germline assignment: CDR1 ENHRY and CDR2 SYGVKD. The CDR3 here is CAITGGLNTGELFF.

The chain joins TRBV12-3 or TRBV12-4 to TRBJ1-1. The CDR3 extends over 15 amino acids. Here the CDR3 reads CASSLALGQNTEAFF.

The chain couples TRBV5-1 to TRBJ2-1; there is no DNA to check the TCRdb D call of TRBD2. The CDR3 is 15 residues long. The V gene's germline CDR1 is SGHRS and CDR2 YFSETQ. CDR3 region: CASSFPGLSYNEQFF.

The V call is TRBV18, the J call TRBJ2-5; the D gene TCRdb calls, TRBD1, cannot be checked with no DNA. The CDR3 spans 14 residues. In germline, CDR1 is KGHSH, CDR2 LQKENI. CDR3 region: CASTPGQGSVVQYF. Complete variable domain (other parts from reference TRBV18 and TRBJ2-5): NAGVMQNPRHLVRRRGQEARLRCSPMKGHSHVYWYRQLPEEGLKFMVYLQKENIIDESGMPKERFSAEFPKEGPSILRIQQVVRGDSAAYFCASTPGQGSVVQYFGPGTRLLVL.